This T cell receptor (beta chain) stems from a study of T cell changes during pregnancy in multiple sclerosis. Profiling relied on immunoSEQ multiplex PCR, and the TCRdb table lists in-frame clones only, not all of them. The table has about 59,000 clones, roughly 94% seen once. This CDR3 region has 18 residues. Germline-derived CDR1 and CDR2 are SGDLS and YYNGEE. Trimming took 5 bases from V and 0 from J, leaving 21 bases between them. The sequence was obtained from a female donor with multiple sclerosis, enrolled in a pregnancy study. This chain joins TRBV9 and TRBJ2-1; the D is unclear. Sequencing used CD8+ T cells from peripheral blood mononuclear cells, obtained after pregnancy. Here the CDR3 DNA reads TGTGCCAGCAGACCCGGGTCTGCCGCCGGTAGCTCCTACAATGAGCAGTTCTTC. This gives the protein CASRPGSAAGSSYNEQFF.